These 16 T cell receptor beta chains came from one sample sequenced in a study of blood T cells in healthy people across ages. The use of a sample-barcoded 5' primer and a J-beta primer mix characterized a second PCR of roughly 6 to 11 cycles. From the 5' RACE reads, TCRdb called clonotypes with MiXCR, one entry per CDR3 protein. This sample has hundreds of thousands of distinct CDR3 sequences; under 65% occur once, and the top ten carry around 37%. The sequenced material came from blood. The receptors stem from a man in his sixties in good health.

About this clonotype itself: A read error may be the cause here, since a much bigger clone is one base away. The chain is built from TRBV12-3 or TRBV12-4 and TRBJ2-1, with TRBD2 matching over 10 bases. With V trimmed by 5 bases and J by 6 bases, 10 bases remained unmatched. The CDR3 spans 16 residues. The CDR3 region has the DNA TGTGCCAGCAGTGTTGGGACTAGCGAGGTCCCCAATGAGCAGTTCTTC. This sequence encodes CASSVGTSEVPNEQFF.

The chain employs TRBV6-1 and TRBJ1-2; D uncertain. The V end was cut by 6 bases, the J end by 2 bases, with 16 bases between. The germline CDR1 and CDR2 sequences are MNHNS and SASEGT. CDR3 length: 15 residues. CDR3 DNA sequence: TGTGCCAGCAGAGAGCTAGTGACGGAAAACTATGGCTACACCTTC. This encodes CASRELVTENYGYTF.

This clonotype was found a few times. V is TRBV5-1 and J is TRBJ2-1; 7 nucleotides line up with TRBD2. The junction had 4 bases not matched to a gene; V was cut back by 4 bases and J by 0 bases. Germline values: CDR1 SGHRS, CDR2 YFSETQ. This CDR3 comprises 15 residues. The CDR3, as DNA: TGCGCCAGCAGCCGGACTAGGGCCTCCTACAATGAGCAGTTCTTC. It codes for CASSRTRASYNEQFF.

This chain uses TRBV25-1 with TRBJ1-1; D may be TRBD1 (5 bases). The CDR3 is 12 residues long. CDR1 and CDR2 from the germline V gene are MGHDK and SYGVNS. With 5 bases removed from V and 11 bases from J, the gap between germline ends came to 15 bases. As DNA, the CDR3 is TGTGCCAGCAGTTCCCCGGGGCGGCCGGCTTTCTTT. Protein sequence: CASSSPGRPAFF.

This clonotype was seen a single time. V is TRBV5-1 and J is TRBJ2-7; D possibly corresponds to TRBD1 (5 bases). This CDR3 has 14 residues. Per germline, CDR1 SGHRS and CDR2 YFSETQ. The ends were cut back, 4 bases at V and 0 bases at J, with 11 bases in the middle. The CDR3 loop is CASSVRQRSYEQYF. The CDR3 DNA reads as TGCGCCAGCAGCGTGAGACAGCGCTCCTACGAGCAGTACTTC.

This chain uses TRBV18 with TRBJ2-1, with unresolved D. The ends were cut back, 1 base at V and 6 bases at J, with 13 bases in the middle. Germline V gene sequence: CDR1 KGHSH, CDR2 LQKENI. This CDR3 comprises 15 residues. DNA for the CDR3: TGTGCCAGCTCACCACTCGAATTGGCAGGCAATGAGCAGTTCTTC. It translates to CASSPLELAGNEQFF. Variable domain in full (rest from reference TRBV18 and TRBJ2-1): NAGVMQNPRHLVRRRGQEARLRCSPMKGHSHVYWYRQLPEEGLKFMVYLQKENIIDESGMPKERFSAEFPKEGPSILRIQQVVRGDSAAYFCASSPLELAGNEQFFGPGTRLTVL.

The V gene is TRBV28, the J gene TRBJ2-6; D is undetermined. Germline lookup yields CDR1 MDHEN and CDR2 SYDVKM. This CDR3 contains 14 residues. V was clipped by 7 bases and J by 0 bases, with 7 bases between them. CDR3 in DNA: TGTGCCAGCAAGCTCAGCTCTGGGGCCAACGTCCTGACTTTC. This sequence encodes CASKLSSGANVLTF.

As to this clonotype: Relative to the germline gene, one junction end is altered; a read error may explain this. The CDR3 DNA is TGCGCCAGCAGCTTGTTGACAGGGGGCTCCCACGATCAGTACTTC. Protein: CASSLLTGGSHDQYF. The chain uses TRBV5-1 and TRBJ2-7; 10 nucleotides align to TRBD1. From germline, CDR1 is SGHRS and CDR2 YFSETQ. This CDR3 has 15 amino acids.

This clonotype was recorded a few times. The genes are TRBV4-2 and TRBJ2-1, with 14 nucleotides matching TRBD2. Germline CDR1 LGHNA, CDR2 YNFKEQ. V was pared by 3 bases and J by 6 bases, with 4 bases of the junction left unmatched. The CDR3 loop spans 16 amino acids. The CDR3 region has the DNA TGTGCCAGCAGCCAGCCCGGGACTAGCGGGGGCAATGAGCAGTTCTTC. Protein sequence: CASSQPGTSGGNEQFF.

This clonotype was detected a few times. The chain uses TRBV12-3 or TRBV12-4 and TRBJ1-5, with no clear D. There are 14 residues in the CDR3. With 4 bases removed from V and 6 bases from J, the gap between germline ends came to 13 bases. CDR3 DNA sequence: TGTGCCAGCAGTTATAACATTGGAGTTCAGCCCCAGCATTTT. Encoded protein: CASSYNIGVQPQHF.

In DNA form, the CDR3 reads TGCAGTGCCCCACATCGGGGCAATGAGCAGTTCTTC. Amino acids: CSAPHRGNEQFF. V is TRBV20-1 and J is TRBJ2-1; D is possibly TRBD2 (5 bases). Germline V gene sequence: CDR1 DFQATT, CDR2 SNEGSKA (reference sequence). The length of the CDR3 is 12 residues. V was shortened by 6 bases and J by 6 bases, with 12 bases between the two germline ends.

This rearrangement joins TRBV7-9 to TRBJ1-1, with 9 bases fitting TRBD1. V gave up 4 bases and J gave up 10 bases; unmatched junction bases: 4. The CDR3 sequence is 12 residues long. Germline CDR1 is SEHNR and CDR2 is FQNEAQ (reference sequence). This CDR3 is CASSSGQGGAFF. DNA for the CDR3: TGTGCCAGCAGCTCGGGACAGGGAGGAGCTTTCTTT.

This clonotype is a singleton in its sample. The chain has TRBV18 and TRBJ2-2; D may match TRBD1 or TRBD2 (5 bases each). The V gene's germline CDR1 is KGHSH and CDR2 LQKENI. This CDR3 has 16 residues. V lost 0 bases, J lost 1 base, and 9 bases lay in between. CDR3 DNA: TGTGCCAGCTCACCACCAGGGACGGTGAACACCGGGGAGCTGTTTTTT. It is translated as CASSPPGTVNTGELFF.

The rearrangement uses TRBV24-1 and TRBJ2-3; 7 nucleotides align to TRBD2. With 10 bases clipped from V and 11 bases from J, the junction kept 14 bases outside the gene matches. The germline V gene encodes CDR1 KGHDR and CDR2 SFDVKD. This CDR3 region has 13 residues. The CDR3 region has the DNA TGTGCCACTCTACCGGGGACGGGGGGTCGGCAGTATTTT. Its translation is CATLPGTGGRQYF.

As regards this clonotype: A much larger clone differs by one base, so this may be a read error. The chain carries TRBV6-2 or TRBV6-3 and TRBJ2-7; TRBD2 might be the D (6 bases). V was trimmed by 6 bases and J by 3 bases, leaving 12 bases between them. Germline CDR1 is MNHEY and CDR2 is SVGEGT. The CDR3 runs to 13 residues. The CDR3 here is CASRYGGYYEQYF. The CDR3 bases are TGTGCCAGCAGGTACGGGGGATACTACGAGCAGTACTTC.

A remark on this clonotype: One end of the junction fails to match germline, which may point to a read error. The chain has TRBV13 and TRBJ2-7; the match to TRBD1 covers 7 bases. The CDR3 extends over 13 amino acids. Germline V gene sequence: CDR1 PRHDT, CDR2 FYEKMQ (reference sequence). The DNA for the CDR3 is TGTGCCAGCCGCTTCGACAGGGCCTACGAGCAGTACTTC. It translates to CASRFDRAYEQYF.